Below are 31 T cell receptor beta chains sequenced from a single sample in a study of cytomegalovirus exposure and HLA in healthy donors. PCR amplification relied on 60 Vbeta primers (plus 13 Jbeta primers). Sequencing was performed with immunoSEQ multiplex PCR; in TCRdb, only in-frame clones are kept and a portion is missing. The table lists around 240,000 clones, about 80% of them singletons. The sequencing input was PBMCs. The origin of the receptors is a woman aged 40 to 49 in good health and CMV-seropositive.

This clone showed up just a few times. The chain's CDR3 is CASSEYRLNSGNTIYF. The CDR3 DNA is TGTGCCAGCAGTGAATACAGACTAAACTCTGGAAACACCATATATTTT. The chain employs TRBV2 and TRBJ1-3, with D hard to call. V was cut by 2 bases and J by 0 bases, with 11 bases left in between. The length of the CDR3 is 16 residues. CDR1 is SNHLY and CDR2 is FYNNEI in the germline V gene.

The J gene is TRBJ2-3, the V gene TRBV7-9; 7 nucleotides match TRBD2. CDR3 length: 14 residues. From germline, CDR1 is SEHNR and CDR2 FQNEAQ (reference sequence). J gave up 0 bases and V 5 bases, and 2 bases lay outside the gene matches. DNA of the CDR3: TGTGCCAGCAGCCTGACTAGCAGCACAGATACGCAGTATTTT. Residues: CASSLTSSTDTQYF.

The CDR3 bases are TGTGCCAGCAGCCGCAGGGTGAGCACTGAAGCTTTCTTT. This codes for CASSRRVSTEAFF. The rearrangement joins TRBV7-2 to TRBJ1-1; weak D call: TRBD1 (5 bases). V lost 5 bases and J lost 4, with 11 bases in between. The germline gives CDR1 SGHTA, CDR2 FQGNSA. This CDR3 has 13 amino acids.

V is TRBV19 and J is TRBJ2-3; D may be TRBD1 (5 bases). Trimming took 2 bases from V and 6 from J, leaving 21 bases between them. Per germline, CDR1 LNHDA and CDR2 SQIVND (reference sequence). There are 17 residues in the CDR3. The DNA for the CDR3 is TGTGCCAGTAGTATAAGTTTAGGGGCACCCAGGTTGGATACGCAGTATTTT. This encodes CASSISLGAPRLDTQYF.

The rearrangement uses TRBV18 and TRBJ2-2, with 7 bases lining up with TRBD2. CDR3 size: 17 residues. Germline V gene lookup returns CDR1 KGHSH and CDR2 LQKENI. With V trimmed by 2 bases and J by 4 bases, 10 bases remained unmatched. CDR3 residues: CASSPDSGGSPTGELFF. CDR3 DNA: TGTGCCAGCTCACCAGACTCGGGAGGTAGCCCCACCGGGGAGCTGTTTTTT.

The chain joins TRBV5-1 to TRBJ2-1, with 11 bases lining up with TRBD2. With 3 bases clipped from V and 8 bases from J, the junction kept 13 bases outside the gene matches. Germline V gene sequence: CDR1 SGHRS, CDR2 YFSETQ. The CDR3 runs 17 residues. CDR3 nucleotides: TGCGCCAGCAGCTCCCTGATAGCGGGAGGGCCAGGTTATGAGCAGTTCTTC. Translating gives CASSSLIAGGPGYEQFF.

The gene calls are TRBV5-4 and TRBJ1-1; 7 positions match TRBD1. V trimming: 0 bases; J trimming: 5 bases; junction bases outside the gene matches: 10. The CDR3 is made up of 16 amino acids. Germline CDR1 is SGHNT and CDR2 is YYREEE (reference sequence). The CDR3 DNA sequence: TGTGCCAGCAGCTTGGATCTAGGGGGCGCGGGTACTGAAGCTTTCTTT. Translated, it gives CASSLDLGGAGTEAFF.

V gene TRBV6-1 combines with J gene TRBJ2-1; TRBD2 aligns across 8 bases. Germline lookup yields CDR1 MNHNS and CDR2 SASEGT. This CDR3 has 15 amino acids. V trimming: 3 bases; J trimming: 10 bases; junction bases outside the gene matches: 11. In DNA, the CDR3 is TGTGCCAGCAGTGAGTACCCGGGGGGGGCTATGGAGCAGTTCTTC. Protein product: CASSEYPGGAMEQFF.

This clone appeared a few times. CDR3 DNA sequence: TGTGCCAGTAGTATTCGACAGTCCCCCACATACGAGCAGTACTTC. Its protein is CASSIRQSPTYEQYF. This chain joins TRBV19 and TRBJ2-7; maybe TRBD1 (5 bases). This CDR3 has 15 residues. V was cut by 3 bases and J by 4 bases, with 16 bases left in between. Looked up from germline, CDR1 is LNHDA and CDR2 is SQIVND (reference sequence). Full variable domain (remainder filled in from reference TRBV19 and TRBJ2-7): DGGITQSPKYLFRKEGQNVTLSCEQNLNHDAMYWYRQDPGQGLRLIYYSQIVNDFQKGDIAEGYSVSREKKESFPLTVTSAQKNPTAFYLCASSIRQSPTYEQYFGPGTRLTVT.

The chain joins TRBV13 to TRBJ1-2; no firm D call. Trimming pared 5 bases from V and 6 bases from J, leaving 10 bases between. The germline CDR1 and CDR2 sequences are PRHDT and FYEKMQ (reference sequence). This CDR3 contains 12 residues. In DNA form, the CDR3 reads TGTGCCAGCAGCCGGCGGCAGCATGGCTACACCTTC. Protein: CASSRRQHGYTF.

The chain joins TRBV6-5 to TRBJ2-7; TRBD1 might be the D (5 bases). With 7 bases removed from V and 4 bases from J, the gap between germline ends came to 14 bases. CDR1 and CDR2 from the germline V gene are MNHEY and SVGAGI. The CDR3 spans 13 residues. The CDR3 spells CASTSQGTYEQYF. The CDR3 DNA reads TGTGCCAGCACTTCGCAGGGTACTTACGAGCAGTACTTC.

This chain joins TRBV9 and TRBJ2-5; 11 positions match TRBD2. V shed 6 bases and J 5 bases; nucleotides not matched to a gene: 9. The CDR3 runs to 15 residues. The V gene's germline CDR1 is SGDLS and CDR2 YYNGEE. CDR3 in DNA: TGTGCCAGCAACCTAGCGGGGGGCCCTGGGGAGACCCAGTACTTC. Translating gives CASNLAGGPGETQYF. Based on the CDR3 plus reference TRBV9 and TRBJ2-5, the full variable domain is DSGVTQTPKHLITATGQRVTLRCSPRSGDLSVYWYQQSLDQGLQFLIQYYNGEERAKGNILERFSAQQFPDLHSELNLSSLELGDSALYFCASNLAGGPGETQYFGPGTRLLVL.

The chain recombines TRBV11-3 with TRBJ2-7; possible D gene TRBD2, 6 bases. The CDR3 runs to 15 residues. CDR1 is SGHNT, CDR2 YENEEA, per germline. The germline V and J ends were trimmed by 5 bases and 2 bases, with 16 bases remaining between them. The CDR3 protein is CASSGTPGRPYEQYF. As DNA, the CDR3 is TGTGCCAGCAGCGGGACTCCAGGACGGCCCTACGAGCAGTACTTC.

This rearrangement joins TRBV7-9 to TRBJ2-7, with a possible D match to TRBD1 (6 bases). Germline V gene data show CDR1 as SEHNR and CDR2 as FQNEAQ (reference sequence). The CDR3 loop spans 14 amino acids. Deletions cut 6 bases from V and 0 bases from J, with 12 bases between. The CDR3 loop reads CASSDRLSSYEQYF. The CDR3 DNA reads TGTGCCAGCAGTGACAGGTTAAGCTCCTACGAGCAGTACTTC.

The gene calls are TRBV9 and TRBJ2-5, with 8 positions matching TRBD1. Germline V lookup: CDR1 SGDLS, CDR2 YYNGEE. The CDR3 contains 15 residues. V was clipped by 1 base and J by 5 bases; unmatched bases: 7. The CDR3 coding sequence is TGTGCCAGCAGCGTACAGGGGGCGCTTGGTGAGACCCAGTACTTC. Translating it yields CASSVQGALGETQYF. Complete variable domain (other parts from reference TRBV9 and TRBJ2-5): DSGVTQTPKHLITATGQRVTLRCSPRSGDLSVYWYQQSLDQGLQFLIQYYNGEERAKGNILERFSAQQFPDLHSELNLSSLELGDSALYFCASSVQGALGETQYFGPGTRLLVL.

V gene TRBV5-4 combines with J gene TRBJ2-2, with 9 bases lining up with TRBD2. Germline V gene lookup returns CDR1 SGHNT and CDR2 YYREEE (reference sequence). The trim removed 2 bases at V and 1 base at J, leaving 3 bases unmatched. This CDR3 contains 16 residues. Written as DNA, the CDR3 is TGTGCCAGCAGCTTCCGAGCGGGGGGGAACACCGGGGAGCTGTTTTTT. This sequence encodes CASSFRAGGNTGELFF.

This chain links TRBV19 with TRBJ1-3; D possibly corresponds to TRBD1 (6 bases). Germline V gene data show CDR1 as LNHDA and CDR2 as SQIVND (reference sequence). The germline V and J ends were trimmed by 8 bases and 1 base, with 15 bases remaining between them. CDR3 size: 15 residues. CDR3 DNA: TGTGCCAGTTCCTCCAACAGGGCTTCTGGAAACACCATATATTTT. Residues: CASSSNRASGNTIYF.

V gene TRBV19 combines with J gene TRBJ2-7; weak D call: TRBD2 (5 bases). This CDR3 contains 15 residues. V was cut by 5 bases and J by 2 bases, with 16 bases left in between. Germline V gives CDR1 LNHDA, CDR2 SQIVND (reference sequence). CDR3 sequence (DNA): TGTGCCAGTAGTTCTCGGACTCCTAAGCCCTACGAGCAGTACTTC. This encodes CASSSRTPKPYEQYF.

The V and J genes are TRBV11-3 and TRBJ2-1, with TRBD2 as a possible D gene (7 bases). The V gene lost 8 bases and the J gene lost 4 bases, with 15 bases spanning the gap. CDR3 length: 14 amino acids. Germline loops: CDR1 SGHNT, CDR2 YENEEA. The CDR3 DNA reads TGTGCCAGCGGGGAGGGGGTCGGGTACAATGAGCAGTTCTTC. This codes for CASGEGVGYNEQFF.

The CDR3 region is CASSSRKLTSGTWDEQFF. The CDR3 region has the DNA TGTGCCAGCAGCTCGCGGAAACTGACTAGCGGGACCTGGGATGAGCAGTTCTTC. The V call is TRBV7-9, the J call TRBJ2-1, with 11 nucleotides matching TRBD2. Germline V gene data show CDR1 as SEHNR and CDR2 as FQNEAQ (reference sequence). Losses at the gene ends were 4 bases for V and 8 bases for J; bases not matched to a gene: 16. This CDR3 is 18 amino acids long. Looking up the rest from reference TRBV7-9 and TRBJ2-1 gives the full variable domain: DTGVSQNPRHKITKRGQNVTFRCDPISEHNRLYWYRQTLGQGPEFLTYFQNEAQLEKSRLLSDRFSAERPKGSFSTLEIQRTEQGDSAMYLCASSSRKLTSGTWDEQFFGPGTRLTVL.

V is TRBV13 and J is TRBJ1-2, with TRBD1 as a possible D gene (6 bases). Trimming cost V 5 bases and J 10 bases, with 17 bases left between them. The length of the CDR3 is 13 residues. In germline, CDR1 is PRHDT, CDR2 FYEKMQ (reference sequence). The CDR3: CASSQTGAYPYTF. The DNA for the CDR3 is TGTGCCAGCAGCCAGACAGGAGCCTACCCCTACACCTTC.

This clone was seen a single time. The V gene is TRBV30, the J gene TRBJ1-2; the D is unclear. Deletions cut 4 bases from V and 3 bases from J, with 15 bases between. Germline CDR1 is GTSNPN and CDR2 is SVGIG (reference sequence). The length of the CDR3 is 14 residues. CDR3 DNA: TGTGCCTGGACCCCGGTCCTTTTTGACTATGGCTACACCTTC. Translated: CAWTPVLFDYGYTF.

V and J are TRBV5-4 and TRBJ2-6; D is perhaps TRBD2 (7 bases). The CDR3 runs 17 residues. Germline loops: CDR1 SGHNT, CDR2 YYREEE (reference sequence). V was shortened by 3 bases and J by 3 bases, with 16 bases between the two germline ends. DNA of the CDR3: TGTGCCAGCAGCTCCCGTCGGGGGGCGGGTGGGGCCAACGTCCTGACTTTC. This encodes CASSSRRGAGGANVLTF. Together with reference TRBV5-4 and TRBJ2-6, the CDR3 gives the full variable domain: ETGVTQSPTHLIKTRGQQVTLRCSSQSGHNTVSWYQQALGQGPQFIFQYYREEENGRGNFPPRFSGLQFPNYSSELNVNALELDDSALYLCASSSRRGAGGANVLTFGAGSRLTVL.

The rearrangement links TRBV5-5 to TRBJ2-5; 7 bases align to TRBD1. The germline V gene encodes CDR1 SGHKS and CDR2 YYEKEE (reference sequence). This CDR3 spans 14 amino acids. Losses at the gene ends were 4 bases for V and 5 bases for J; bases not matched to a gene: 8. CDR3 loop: CASSRGQMLETQYF. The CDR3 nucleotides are TGTGCCAGCAGCCGGGGACAGATGCTGGAGACCCAGTACTTC.

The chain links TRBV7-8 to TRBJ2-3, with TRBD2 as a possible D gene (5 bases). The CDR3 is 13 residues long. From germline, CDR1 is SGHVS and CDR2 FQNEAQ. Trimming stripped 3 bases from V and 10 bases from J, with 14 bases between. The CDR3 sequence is CASSFGLDKPQYF. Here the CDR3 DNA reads TGTGCCAGCAGCTTTGGACTGGATAAGCCGCAGTATTTT.

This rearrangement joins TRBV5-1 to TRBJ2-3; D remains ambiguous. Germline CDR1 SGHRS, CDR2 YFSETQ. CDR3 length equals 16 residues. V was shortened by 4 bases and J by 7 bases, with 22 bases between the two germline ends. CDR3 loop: CASSDGRPGALHTQYF. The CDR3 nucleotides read TGCGCCAGCAGCGACGGAAGGCCGGGTGCTCTCCATACGCAGTATTTT.

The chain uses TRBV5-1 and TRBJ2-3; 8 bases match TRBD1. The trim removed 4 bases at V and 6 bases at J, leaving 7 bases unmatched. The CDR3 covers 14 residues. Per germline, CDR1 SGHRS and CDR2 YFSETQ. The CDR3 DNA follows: TGCGCCAGCAGCACGAGGACAGGGCCCGATACGCAGTATTTT. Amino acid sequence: CASSTRTGPDTQYF.

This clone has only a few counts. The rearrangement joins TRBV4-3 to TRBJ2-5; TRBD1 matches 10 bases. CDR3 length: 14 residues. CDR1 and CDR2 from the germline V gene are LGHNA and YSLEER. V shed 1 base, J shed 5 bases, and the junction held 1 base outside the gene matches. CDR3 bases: TGCGCCAGCAGCCAAGGGACAGGGGGGGAGACCCAGTACTTC. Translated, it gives CASSQGTGGETQYF.

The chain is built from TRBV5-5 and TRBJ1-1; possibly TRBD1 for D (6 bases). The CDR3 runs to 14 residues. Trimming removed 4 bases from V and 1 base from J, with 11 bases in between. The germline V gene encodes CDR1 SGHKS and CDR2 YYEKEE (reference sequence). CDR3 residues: CASSGGGGNTEAFF. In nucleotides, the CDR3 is TGTGCCAGCAGCGGGGGAGGGGGGAACACTGAAGCTTTCTTT.

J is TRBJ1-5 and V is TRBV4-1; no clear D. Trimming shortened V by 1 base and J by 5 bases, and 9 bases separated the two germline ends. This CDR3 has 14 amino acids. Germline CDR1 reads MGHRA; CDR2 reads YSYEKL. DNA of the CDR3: TGCGCCAGCAGCCAAGGGAGCAGTTATCAGCCCCAGCATTTT. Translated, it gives CASSQGSSYQPQHF.

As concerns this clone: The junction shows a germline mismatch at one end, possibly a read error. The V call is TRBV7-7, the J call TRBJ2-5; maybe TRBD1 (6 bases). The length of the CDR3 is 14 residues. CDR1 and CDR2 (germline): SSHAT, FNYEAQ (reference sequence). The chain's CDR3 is CASSLGGVGETQYF. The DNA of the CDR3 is TGTGCTAGCAGCTTAGGGGGAGTCGGGGAGACCCAGTACTTC.